Below, 28 T cell receptor beta chains from the same sample are listed, as sequenced in a study of cytotoxic CD8 clonotypes in ibrutinib-treated CLL. Measured with immunoSEQ multiplex PCR; TCRdb has only the in-frame clones, and not every one. Altogether some 150,000 clones are present, around 80% being singletons, with the ten largest covering 7.6%. This sample comprised PBMCs, obtained after 36 months of ibrutinib treatment. The receptors derive from a human donor with chronic lymphocytic leukemia.

V is TRBV6-1 and J is TRBJ2-5, with 7 bases aligning to TRBD2. The germline V gene encodes CDR1 MNHNS and CDR2 SASEGT. J lost 4 bases, V lost 6 bases, and 8 bases had no gene match. The CDR3 spans 14 residues. CDR3 bases: TGTGCCAGCAGCGGCCGACGCGGGGGAGAGACCCAGTACTTC. Its protein is CASSGRRGGETQYF.

The sample holds one count of this clone. This chain uses TRBV27 with TRBJ2-3; 9 bases line up with TRBD2. V shed 4 bases, J shed 1 base, and the junction held 6 bases outside the gene matches. Looked up from germline, CDR1 is MNHEY and CDR2 is SMNVEV (reference sequence). The CDR3 sequence is 16 residues long. The CDR3 loop is CASSSFAGGGTDTQYF. CDR3 bases: TGTGCCAGCAGTTCTTTCGCGGGGGGGGGCACAGATACGCAGTATTTT.

This clone was seen only a few times. J is TRBJ2-1 and V is TRBV15; D gene unclear. Trimming shortened V by 8 bases and J by 0 bases, and 8 bases separated the two germline ends. Germline CDR1 and CDR2: LNHNV and YYDKDF (reference sequence). The CDR3 consists of 13 residues. CDR3 in amino acids: CATAGSSYNEQFF. The CDR3 nucleotides are TGTGCCACCGCAGGTAGCTCCTACAATGAGCAGTTCTTC.

This rearrangement joins TRBV4-1 to TRBJ1-2; D uncertain. CDR1 and CDR2 from the germline V gene are MGHRA and YSYEKL. The V end was cut by 0 bases, the J end by 7 bases, with 15 bases between. The CDR3 consists of 15 residues. In nucleotides, the CDR3 is TGCGCCAGCAGCCAAGACCCGAGTCCTTCGAGTGGCTACACCTTC. Protein product: CASSQDPSPSSGYTF.

The chain joins TRBV13 to TRBJ1-1, with 7 bases fitting TRBD1. Trimming took 4 bases from V and 7 from J; bases not matched to a gene: 9. The length of the CDR3 is 14 residues. Per the germline V gene, CDR1 is PRHDT and CDR2 is FYEKMQ (reference sequence). Written as DNA, the CDR3 is TGTGCCAGCAGCTGGGGTTTCAGGGGGGTTGAAGCTTTCTTT. This encodes CASSWGFRGVEAFF.

This chain connects TRBV10-3 to TRBJ2-7, with 11 bases that match TRBD2. Germline lookup yields CDR1 ENHRY and CDR2 SYGVKD. The CDR3 is 20 residues long. Trimming cost V 3 bases and J 4 bases; bases outside gene matches: 20. Here the CDR3 reads CAISEVVAGGFPITSYEQYF. CDR3 nucleotide sequence: TGTGCCATCAGTGAAGTAGTAGCGGGAGGGTTCCCAATTACCTCATACGAGCAGTACTTC.

By sample share, this clone is medium-sized. This chain links TRBV9 with TRBJ2-7; no definite D call. This CDR3 has 16 residues. Germline CDR1 and CDR2: SGDLS and YYNGEE. The ends were cut back, 2 bases at V and 3 bases at J, with 18 bases in the middle. CDR3 sequence (DNA): TGTGCCAGCAGCGTCCTACGGGCTACCCCTGTCTACGAGCAGTACTTC. Translation: CASSVLRATPVYEQYF.

The chain uses TRBV11-2 and TRBJ2-3; 7 bases map to TRBD2. This CDR3 region has 16 residues. In germline, CDR1 is SGHAT, CDR2 FQNNGV. The ends lost 2 bases at V and 0 bases at J; junction bases unmatched: 5. For the CDR3, the DNA is TGTGCCAGCAGCTTAAGGGGAGGGCACAGCACAGATACGCAGTATTTT. This codes for CASSLRGGHSTDTQYF.

The chain combines TRBV28 with TRBJ2-7, with 7 bases lining up with TRBD1. The V and J ends lost 6 bases and 5 bases, in that order; junction bases with no gene match: 7. This CDR3 contains 13 residues. Per germline, CDR1 MDHEN and CDR2 SYDVKM. DNA of the CDR3: TGTGCCAGCAGATCTGGGCAGGGGGACGAGCAGTACTTC. Encoded protein: CASRSGQGDEQYF.

The chain couples TRBV10-3 to TRBJ2-1, with 16 bases matching TRBD2. The CDR3 runs 17 residues. Germline V gives CDR1 ENHRY, CDR2 SYGVKD. The junction had 6 bases not matched to a gene; V was cut back by 1 base and J by 9 bases. The chain's CDR3 is CAISEFPGLAGGREQFF. CDR3 in DNA: TGTGCCATCAGTGAGTTTCCGGGACTAGCGGGGGGGCGTGAGCAGTTCTTC.

The V and J genes are TRBV5-1 and TRBJ2-2, with a weak D call TRBD1 (6 bases). The length of the CDR3 is 15 residues. Looked up from germline, CDR1 is SGHRS and CDR2 is YFSETQ. V lost 1 base and J lost 5, with 12 bases in between. The CDR3 DNA reads as TGCGCCAGCAGCTTGTTACAGGGTAGTACCGGGGAGCTGTTTTTT. Residues: CASSLLQGSTGELFF.

V and J are TRBV11-2 and TRBJ2-1; 10 positions agree with TRBD2. Trimming took 5 bases from V and 3 from J; bases not matched to a gene: 4. Germline lookup yields CDR1 SGHAT and CDR2 FQNNGV. The length of the CDR3 is 15 residues. DNA for the CDR3: TGTGCCAGCAGCCCGGGACTAGCGTACTACAATGAGCAGTTCTTC. It translates to CASSPGLAYYNEQFF.

The chain carries TRBV27 and TRBJ2-1; TRBD2 matches at 8 bases. Per germline, CDR1 MNHEY and CDR2 SMNVEV (reference sequence). This CDR3 is 17 amino acids long. V dropped 3 bases and J dropped 8; count of bases not matched to a gene: 15. CDR3 bases: TGTGCCAGCAGTTTTGTGCCCGGGGTAGCGGGACGGGATGAGCAGTTCTTC. It encodes CASSFVPGVAGRDEQFF.

The chain employs TRBV7-9 and TRBJ1-5; D gene uncertain. The CDR3 sequence is 12 residues long. The germline CDR1 and CDR2 sequences are SEHNR and FQNEAQ (reference sequence). Trimming took 1 base from V and 6 from J, leaving 4 bases between them. The CDR3 loop reads CASSLDSQPQHF. The CDR3 nucleotides are TGTGCCAGCAGCTTAGACAGTCAGCCCCAGCATTTT.

The V gene is TRBV10-3, the J gene TRBJ2-1; TRBD2 agrees at 9 bases. V lost 7 bases to trimming and J lost 1 base; unmatched junction nucleotides: 5. Germline V CDR1 and CDR2: ENHRY, SYGVKD. This CDR3 region has 15 residues. CDR3: CAITRAGGSYNEQFF. CDR3 nucleotides: TGTGCCATCACCCGAGCGGGGGGTTCCTACAATGAGCAGTTCTTC.

This clone was detected once. The chain combines TRBV7-3 with TRBJ2-1; 8 bases match TRBD2. With 5 bases clipped from V and 9 bases from J, the junction kept 9 bases outside the gene matches. The CDR3 covers 14 residues. CDR1 is SGHTA and CDR2 is FQGTGA in the germline V gene. DNA for the CDR3: TGTGCCAGCAGCCCCCTCGGCGCGGGAGGTGAGCAGTTCTTC. Protein sequence: CASSPLGAGGEQFF.

V is TRBV6-1 and J is TRBJ2-5; unclear D gene. The tail of the sequence fits TRBJ2-7 better, so the J call may be wrong. The CDR3 contains 14 residues. The germline CDR1 and CDR2 sequences are MNHNS and SASEGT. The CDR3 reads CASSEYVPAYEQYF. CDR3 DNA: TGTGCCAGCAGTGAATATGTACCAGCCTACGAGCAGTACTTC.

The chain is built from TRBV10-3 and TRBJ2-1, with TRBD1 identical over 7 bases. Germline CDR1 is ENHRY and CDR2 is SYGVKD. The CDR3 has 14 amino acids. J lost 4 bases, V lost 6 bases, and 6 bases had no gene match. The CDR3 DNA sequence: TGTGCCATCAGAGCCGGGACAGAATACAATGAGCAGTTCTTC. Encoded protein: CAIRAGTEYNEQFF.

Comments on this clone: In the same sample, other DNA sequences code for this CDR3. The genes are TRBV5-5 and TRBJ2-7; D is ambiguous. CDR3 length: 11 amino acids. Germline V gene lookup returns CDR1 SGHKS and CDR2 YYEKEE (reference sequence). Trimming pared 1 base from V and 2 bases from J, leaving 1 base between. CDR3 sequence: CASSLTYEQYF. The CDR3 DNA sequence: TGTGCCAGCAGCTTGACCTACGAGCAGTACTTC.

This clone showed up just a few times. The chain joins TRBV10-3 to TRBJ1-3, with D perhaps matching TRBD1 (6 bases). V gave up 8 bases and J gave up 3 bases, with 17 bases separating them. In germline, CDR1 is ENHRY, CDR2 SYGVKD. The CDR3 has 15 amino acids. CDR3 DNA sequence: TGTGCCATCTCCGATTCAGCCAGGGGTGGAAACACCATATATTTT. Protein sequence: CAISDSARGGNTIYF.

This chain uses TRBV7-9 with TRBJ2-4; no clear D gene. The CDR3 extends over 15 amino acids. V was cut by 3 bases and J by 3 bases, with 12 bases left in between. CDR1 and CDR2 (germline): SEHNR, FQNEAQ (reference sequence). CDR3 region: CASSLPGLSKNIQYF. As DNA, the CDR3 is TGTGCCAGCAGCTTGCCCGGGTTAAGCAAAAACATTCAGTACTTC.

The chain carries TRBV9 and TRBJ1-4, with D unclear. The CDR3 contains 13 residues. CDR1 and CDR2 (germline): SGDLS, YYNGEE. Trimming left V 4 bases short and J 5 bases short, with 9 bases between. The CDR3 DNA follows: TGTGCCAGCAGCACCGGCCCCAATGAAAAACTGTTTTTT. Translated, it gives CASSTGPNEKLFF.

This clone was seen just once. The chain employs TRBV20-1 and TRBJ1-2; no clear D. Trimming stripped 7 bases from V and 1 base from J, with 7 bases between. CDR3 length: 11 amino acids. CDR1 is DFQATT, CDR2 SNEGSKA, per germline (reference sequence). In nucleotides, the CDR3 is TGCAGTGTAGAGCTTAACTATGGCTACACCTTC. Amino acids: CSVELNYGYTF.

V and J are TRBV6-6 and TRBJ1-3, with TRBD1 identical over 9 bases. This CDR3 has 16 amino acids. The trim removed 2 bases at V and 0 bases at J, leaving 2 bases unmatched. Germline CDR1 is MNHNY and CDR2 is SVGAGI (reference sequence). The CDR3 spells CASSYQDRGSGNTIYF. The CDR3 DNA reads TGTGCCAGCAGTTACCAGGACAGGGGCTCTGGAAACACCATATATTTT.

The chain employs TRBV10-3 and TRBJ2-7, with D perhaps matching TRBD1 or TRBD2 (5 bases each). Germline-derived CDR1 and CDR2 are ENHRY and SYGVKD. This CDR3 region has 16 residues. V lost 0 bases to trimming and J lost 6 bases, with 18 bases between them. This CDR3 reads CAISESIRDLSGEQYF. As DNA, the CDR3 is TGTGCCATCAGTGAGTCGATACGGGACCTCTCGGGCGAGCAGTACTTC.

The chain links TRBV5-1 to TRBJ2-7, with no clear D. Germline V gives CDR1 SGHRS, CDR2 YFSETQ. V gave up 0 bases and J gave up 2 bases, with 9 bases separating them. This CDR3 has 14 residues. The CDR3 protein is CASSLGTGAYEQYF. CDR3 DNA sequence: TGCGCCAGCAGCTTGGGGACCGGAGCCTACGAGCAGTACTTC.

The rearrangement links TRBV29-1 to TRBJ2-7, with 10 bases identical to TRBD1. The germline V gene has CDR1 SQVTM and CDR2 ANQGSEA. Unmatched junction bases numbered 3, after V lost 7 bases and J lost 0 bases. There are 13 residues in the CDR3. The CDR3: CSGGQGVSYEQYF. DNA for the CDR3: TGCAGCGGTGGACAGGGGGTCTCCTACGAGCAGTACTTC.

The CDR3 bases are TGTGCCAGCAGCTTCGGAAGCTTCGGAGATACGCAGTATTTT. This encodes CASSFGSFGDTQYF. This chain uses TRBV5-6 with TRBJ2-3, with D unresolved. The V gene's germline CDR1 is SGHDT and CDR2 YYEEEE. V lost 2 bases, J lost 5 bases, and 12 bases lay in between. This CDR3 contains 14 residues.